The clone carrying this T cell receptor (beta chain) was observed a few times. Its antigen remains unidentified. Sequencing of DNA taken from cultured CD4+ T cells relied on the Oncomine TCR Beta short-read assay. TCRdb reanalysed the PCR reads using MiXCR and keeps one entry per CDR3 protein. The repertoire holds 7,700 or so distinct CDR3 sequences, with 35% to 45% as singletons. This sample was included in a study of vaccination and CD4 T cells after COVID-19. Study in general: Four females and six males made up the convalescents, two of whom were Hispanic. Findings and caveats of the study: Convalescent patients displayed spike mono-reactivity in 304 of 307 vaccine-specific clones. Post-vaccination, and not before, a median approximately 86% of reactive clones appeared in convalescent patients.

The treatment denotes: roughly 10-day PBMC culture with coronavirus spike peptide pools or control peptides (ViraFEST assay). It was before the COVID-19 pandemic (2011-2018) that the unexposed donor's CD4+ T cells were collected. J gave up 3 bases and V 6 bases, and 7 bases lay outside the gene matches. This CDR3 region has 16 residues. Germline CDR1 MNHEY, CDR2 SVGEGT. This sequence joins TRBV6-2 or TRBV6-3 and TRBJ1-6; 8 positions match TRBD1. This clonotype originated in a human donor in good health. The sample comprised CD4+ T cells from blood, cultured in vitro. The CDR3 DNA sequence: TGTGCCAGCAGCCAACAGACAGGGGTCTATAATTCACCCCTCCACTTT. Translated, it gives CASSQQTGVYNSPLHF.